This is a list of T cell receptor beta chains from one sample in a study of OX40 agonist ivuxolimab in advanced cancers. The method was immunoSEQ multiplex PCR; TCRdb's version includes in-frame clones alone and lacks a portion of them. Of 55,000 to 60,000 clones in the sample, approximately 75% were seen once. The sample was CD4+ or CD8+ T cells sorted from blood, taken in a trial of the OX40 agonist ivuxolimab. Receptors originate from an adult with an advanced solid tumor such as melanoma, head and neck, liver or kidney cancer. Both conserved end residues are part of each CDR3. The D gene is left open where the match is weak. Some rows have no size entry. The others give once, few or many, or a class for an expanded clone.

len	abundance	v_gene	j_gene	d_gene	CDR3nt	CDR3aa
13	-	TRBV5-1	TRBJ2-5	TRBD2	TGCGCCAGTCGACTAGCTGGACAAGAGACCCAGTACTTC	CASRLAGQETQYF
14	once	TRBV5-1	TRBJ1-1	TRBD1	TGCGCCAGCAGCGGAGGACAGGGGAACACTGAAGCTTTCTTT	CASSGGQGNTEAFF
13	-	TRBV6-1	TRBJ1-2	TRBD1	TGTGCCAGCAGTCCTGACAGGGGGTATGGCTACACCTTC	CASSPDRGYGYTF
14	once	TRBV11-2	TRBJ2-7	-	TGTGCCACCGCTCCAGGGCTATCCTCCTACGAGCAGTACTTC	CATAPGLSSYEQYF
14	-	TRBV10-3	TRBJ2-3	TRBD2	TGTGCCACCAGAGAGGGACTAGCTAGGGATACGCAGTATTTT	CATREGLARDTQYF
14	-	TRBV6-1	TRBJ1-1	-	TGTGCCAGCAGTGTAGAGGGGGGGAACACTGAAGCTTTCTTT	CASSVEGGNTEAFF
17	-	TRBV11-2	TRBJ2-1	TRBD2	TGTGCCAGCAGCTTAAGACTAGCGGGGCCGGAGGGGAATGAGCAGTTCTTC	CASSLRLAGPEGNEQFF
15	-	TRBV11-2	TRBJ2-5	TRBD2	TGTGCCAGCAGACCCAGCGGGGGGGCCAGTGAGACCCAGTACTTC	CASRPSGGASETQYF
13	-	TRBV6-1	TRBJ1-2	-	TGTGCCAGCAGTGATGGGCTAGGGTATGGCTACACCTTC	CASSDGLGYGYTF
16	-	TRBV18	TRBJ2-7	TRBD1	TGTGCCAGCTCACCACTCCCGGGACAGGGGTCCTACGAGCAGTACTTC	CASSPLPGQGSYEQYF
15	-	TRBV7-3	TRBJ1-1	TRBD1	TGTGCCAGCAGCGACGGACAGGGGCGGAACACTGAAGCTTTCTTT	CASSDGQGRNTEAFF
15	-	TRBV18	TRBJ2-7	-	TGTGCCAGCTCACCACAGGGAGCCACCTCCTACGAGCAGTACTTC	CASSPQGATSYEQYF
15	-	TRBV7-6	TRBJ1-5	TRBD1	TGTGCCAGCAGCTTAGGACAGGGCACCAATCAGCCCCAGCATTTT	CASSLGQGTNQPQHF
14	once	TRBV6-5	TRBJ2-1	-	TGTGCCAGCAGTGGCGGGTCCCTCTTTGATGAGCAGTTCTTC	CASSGGSLFDEQFF
15	-	TRBV9	TRBJ1-2	-	TGTGCCAGCAGCGTAGCAGGGTCAGCTAACTATGGCTACACCTTC	CASSVAGSANYGYTF
14	-	TRBV29-1	TRBJ2-7	TRBD1	TGCAGCGTTGGTAAGGACAGGGGGTACTACGAGCAGTACTTC	CSVGKDRGYYEQYF
16	-	TRBV5-4	TRBJ2-1	-	TGTGCCAGCAGCTTGGGAGGGGGGTACTCCTACAATGAGCAGTTCTTC	CASSLGGGYSYNEQFF